The clone carrying this TCR beta chain is a singleton in its sample. Sequencing used immunoSEQ multiplex PCR; TCRdb keeps in-frame clones, though not all of them. The repertoire includes 28,000 or so clones, approximately 86% of them detected once, and 0.95% to 1.3% sits in the top ten. Germline V gene sequence: CDR1 LNHNV, CDR2 YYDKDF (reference sequence). The CDR3 extends over 14 amino acids. V lost 1 base to trimming and J lost 1 base, with 7 bases between them. This sample stems from a study of T cells in narcolepsy. The source material was CD45RA- memory CD4+ T cells from PBMCs. The origin of this receptor is a human donor with narcolepsy. The chain joins TRBV15 to TRBJ2-5; D is perhaps TRBD1 (5 bases). CDR3 in amino acids: CATSRGGSQETQYF. In DNA, the CDR3 is TGTGCCACCAGCAGAGGGGGCTCCCAAGAGACCCAGTACTTC.